This is a list of T cell receptor beta chains from one sample in a study of blood T cell repertoires in COVID-19. This table comes from immunoSEQ multiplex PCR, and its TCRdb copy is limited to in-frame clones, with some not included. The data contain 100,000 to 130,000 clones, about two thirds of them singletons. Sequencing was done on a sample of peripheral blood. The receptors stem from a middle-aged woman with acute or convalescent COVID-19. The CDR3 runs from the conserved cysteine through the conserved F or W. The D gene is left open where the match is weak.

d_call j_call v_call cdr3_aa
TRBD1 TRBJ2-1 TRBV29-1 CSAPGQGTLSSYNEQFF
NA TRBJ2-2 TRBV12-3/TRBV12-4 CASSASKTGELFF
TRBD1 TRBJ1-1 TRBV5-1 CASSLYDRDTEAFF
TRBD2 TRBJ2-7 TRBV4-3 CASSQVAGRSGEQYF
NA TRBJ1-1 TRBV28 CASSPLGVATEAFF
NA TRBJ1-1 TRBV12-3/TRBV12-4 CASSLAQNTEAFF
NA TRBJ2-1 TRBV2 CASITGTYNEQFF
NA TRBJ1-1 TRBV10-2 CASSQQGNTEAFF
TRBD1 TRBJ2-5 TRBV5-4 CASSSTGTGGQETQYF
TRBD1 TRBJ1-5 TRBV19 CASSWQGTGNQPQHF
TRBD2 TRBJ2-2 TRBV7-3 CASSLQPLAEHGELFF
NA TRBJ2-7 TRBV6-6 CASSSRQGVSYEQYF
TRBD2 TRBJ2-2 TRBV7-2 CASRGGRNTGELFF
NA TRBJ1-2 TRBV6-2/TRBV6-3 CASSYGQLYGYTF
TRBD1 TRBJ1-2 TRBV6-1 CASSDRTGGGYTF
TRBD2 TRBJ2-5 TRBV7-2 CASSLRSGTSGQETQYF
NA TRBJ2-1 TRBV6-1 CASSEEQGEYNEQFF
TRBD1 TRBJ2-1 TRBV7-9 CASSSPFGQGSGEQFF
NA TRBJ2-7 TRBV29-1 CSASQGGYEQYF
TRBD1 TRBJ1-3 TRBV28 CASSLFGTVSNTIYF
NA TRBJ1-6 TRBV6-1 CASSEGPGLGSPLHF
NA TRBJ2-7 TRBV28 CASSLVKLADEQYF
NA TRBJ1-5 TRBV6-6 CASSYQGHPNQPQHF
TRBD2 TRBJ2-3 TRBV19 CASSIDPGGARDTQYF
NA TRBJ2-1 TRBV7-9 CASSFSSVYNEQFF
NA TRBJ1-1 TRBV4-3 CASSLGRGTKAFF
TRBD1 TRBJ2-7 TRBV18 CASSLGTGGYEQYF
NA TRBJ2-4 TRBV28 CASSLARGKNIQYF
TRBD1 TRBJ1-5 TRBV6-4 CASSPDGQGHQPQHF
NA TRBJ2-2 TRBV5-5 CASSLLSANTGELFF
NA TRBJ2-3 TRBV24-1 CATSDPTEIGGGTDTQYF
NA TRBJ2-1 TRBV9 CASSVGGLGVRPEQFF
TRBD2 TRBJ2-5 TRBV12-3/TRBV12-4 CASSYSGEETQYF
TRBD1 TRBJ1-5 TRBV19 CATSDRVYSNQPQHF
TRBD1 TRBJ1-1 TRBV7-2 CASSLEGARTEAFF
NA TRBJ2-3 TRBV3-1/TRBV3-2 CASSQEASGVAGTQYF
NA TRBJ1-6 TRBV19 CASSGQTNSPLHF
TRBD2 TRBJ2-3 TRBV28 CASSFPSSGGLSTDTQYF
NA TRBJ2-3 TRBV4-1 CASSPVKADYHTQYF
NA TRBJ1-4 TRBV3-1/TRBV3-2 CASSQGVQPNEKLFF
NA TRBJ2-7 TRBV23-1 CASRVQGLFWGGTYEQYF
TRBD1 TRBJ1-2 TRBV4-1 CASSQGQGAYYGYTF
TRBD2 TRBJ2-3 TRBV10-1 CASRGGGEDTQYF
TRBD1 TRBJ2-3 TRBV6-1 CASSEYFRDRGFTDTQYF
TRBD2 TRBJ2-3 TRBV3-1/TRBV3-2 CASSYRTSGDFTDTQYF
NA TRBJ1-1 TRBV27 CASSTLTGPALTEAFF
NA TRBJ1-3 TRBV1 CTSRPGQGAPSGNTIYF
NA TRBJ2-3 TRBV19 CASSIARGTDTQYF
NA TRBJ1-1 TRBV25-1 CASRGTLNTEAFF
NA TRBJ2-7 TRBV7-2 CASSFGGTYEQYF
NA TRBJ1-5 TRBV4-1 CASSQDGAAHQPQHF
NA TRBJ1-6 TRBV14 CASSQDSSYNSPLHF
NA TRBJ1-3 TRBV30 CAWNGGRPGNTIYF
NA TRBJ1-3 TRBV7-2 CASSSYRVGSGNTIYF
TRBD2 TRBJ2-1 TRBV27 CASSTSEYNEQFF
TRBD1 TRBJ1-5 TRBV28 CASSSTGGSNQPQHF
TRBD2 TRBJ2-3 TRBV4-2 CASSQLPGTSGDTQYF
NA TRBJ1-2 TRBV6-5 CASSPEGLQHYGYTF